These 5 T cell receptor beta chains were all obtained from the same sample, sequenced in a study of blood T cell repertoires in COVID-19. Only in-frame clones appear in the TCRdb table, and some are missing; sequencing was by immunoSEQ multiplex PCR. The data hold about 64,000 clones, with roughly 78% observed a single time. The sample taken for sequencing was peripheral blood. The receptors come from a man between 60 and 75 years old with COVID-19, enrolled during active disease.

The CDR3 DNA sequence: TGTGCCAGCACCCCCAGACAGGGCCTCACCGGGGAGCTGTTTTTT. It translates to CASTPRQGLTGELFF. The chain recombines TRBV7-9 with TRBJ2-2; 7 bases are shared with TRBD1. Germline V lookup: CDR1 SEHNR, CDR2 FQNEAQ (reference sequence). The CDR3 contains 15 residues. Trimming cost V 7 bases and J 4 bases; bases outside gene matches: 9.

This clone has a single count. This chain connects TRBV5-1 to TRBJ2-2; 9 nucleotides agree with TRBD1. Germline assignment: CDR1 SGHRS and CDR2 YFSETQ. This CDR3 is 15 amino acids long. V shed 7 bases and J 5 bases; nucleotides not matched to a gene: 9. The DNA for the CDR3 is TGCGCCAGCGGCACCGGGACAGGGAATACCGGGGAGCTGTTTTTT. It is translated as CASGTGTGNTGELFF.

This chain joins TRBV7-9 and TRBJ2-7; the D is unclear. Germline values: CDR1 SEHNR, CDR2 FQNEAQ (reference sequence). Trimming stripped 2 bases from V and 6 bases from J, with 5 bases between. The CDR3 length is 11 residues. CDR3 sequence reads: CASSLLSEQYF. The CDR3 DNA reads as TGTGCCAGCAGCTTATTGAGCGAGCAGTACTTC.

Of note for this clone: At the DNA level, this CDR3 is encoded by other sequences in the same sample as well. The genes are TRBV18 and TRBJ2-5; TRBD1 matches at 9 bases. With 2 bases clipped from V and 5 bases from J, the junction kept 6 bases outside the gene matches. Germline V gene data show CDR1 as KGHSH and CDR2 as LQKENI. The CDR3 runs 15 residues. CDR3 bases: TGTGCCAGCTCACCAGAACAGGGGGCGGAGGAGACCCAGTACTTC. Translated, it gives CASSPEQGAEETQYF. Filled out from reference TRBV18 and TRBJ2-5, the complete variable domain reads NAGVMQNPRHLVRRRGQEARLRCSPMKGHSHVYWYRQLPEEGLKFMVYLQKENIIDESGMPKERFSAEFPKEGPSILRIQQVVRGDSAAYFCASSPEQGAEETQYFGPGTRLLVL.

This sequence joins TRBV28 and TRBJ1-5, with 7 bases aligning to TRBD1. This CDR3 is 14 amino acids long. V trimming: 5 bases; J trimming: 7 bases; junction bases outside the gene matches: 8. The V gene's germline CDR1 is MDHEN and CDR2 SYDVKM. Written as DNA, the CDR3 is TGTGCCAGCAGTACCACAGGGGCGGGGCAGCCCCAGCATTTT. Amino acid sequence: CASSTTGAGQPQHF.